The rows below give T cell receptor beta chains drawn from one sample of a study of blood T cell repertoires in COVID-19. Clones were sequenced by immunoSEQ multiplex PCR, and TCRdb holds only the in-frame ones, with some missing. The sample lists 45,000 to 55,000 clones; around 68% were seen once. Sequenced material: peripheral blood. These receptors came from a woman aged 70-85 years with acute or convalescent COVID-19. CDR3s include the opening cysteine and the closing phenylalanine or tryptophan. A D gene is named only where the DNA matches it firmly. The size entry is marked missing in some rows and otherwise reads once, few, many or a size class.

J: TRBJ1-2; V: TRBV2; D: .; size: .; DNA: TGTGCCAGCAGTGAAATGGAACAGGCGTCCGGCTACACCTTC; CDR3: CASSEMEQASGYTF
J: TRBJ2-7; V: TRBV7-3; D: TRBD2; size: .; DNA: TGTGCCAGCAGCTATCAGACTAGCGGGAGATACGAGCAGTACTTC; CDR3: CASSYQTSGRYEQYF
J: TRBJ1-1; V: TRBV18; D: .; size: .; DNA: TGTGCCAGCTCATTGGACAGCCTGGGGACTGAAGCTTTCTTT; CDR3: CASSLDSLGTEAFF
J: TRBJ1-1; V: TRBV6-2/TRBV6-3; D: .; size: .; DNA: TGTGCCAGCAGCTCGGTGCCAAACACTGAAGCTTTCTTT; CDR3: CASSSVPNTEAFF
J: TRBJ2-2; V: TRBV10-3; D: TRBD2; size: .; DNA: TGTGCCATCAGTGGTACTAGCGGGACCGGCGGGGAGCTGTTTTTT; CDR3: CAISGTSGTGGELFF
J: TRBJ1-4; V: TRBV6-1; D: .; size: .; DNA: TGTGCCAGCAGTGATGAGGGGGTAGCGAGCGAAAAACTGTTTTTT; CDR3: CASSDEGVASEKLFF
J: TRBJ1-4; V: TRBV10-3; D: .; size: .; DNA: TGTGCCACTCGACAGGATAGGGCAACTAATGAAAAACTGTTTTTT; CDR3: CATRQDRATNEKLFF
J: TRBJ1-3; V: TRBV15; D: .; size: .; DNA: TGTGCCACCAGCAGAGGACAGGTCGGAAACACCATATATTTT; CDR3: CATSRGQVGNTIYF
J: TRBJ2-5; V: TRBV2; D: TRBD2; size: once; DNA: TGTGCCAGCCAGACTAGCGGGGGGTCCCAAGAGACCCAGTACTTC; CDR3: CASQTSGGSQETQYF
J: TRBJ2-5; V: TRBV20-1; D: TRBD1; size: .; DNA: TGCAGTGCTAGTCCCCGGACAGGGGGCATGAAGGAGACCCAGTACTTC; CDR3: CSASPRTGGMKETQYF
J: TRBJ2-4; V: TRBV2; D: .; size: .; DNA: TGTGCCAGCATGCCGGAGGTCAAAAACATTCAGTACTTC; CDR3: CASMPEVKNIQYF
J: TRBJ1-4; V: TRBV25-1; D: TRBD1; size: .; DNA: TGTGCCAGCAGTGATCGGGACAGGCCGGGTGAAAAACTGTTTTTT; CDR3: CASSDRDRPGEKLFF
J: TRBJ2-7; V: TRBV20-1; D: TRBD2; size: .; DNA: TGCAGTGCTAGTGGTGGTGTACTAGCGGGAGTAGCAACCTACGAGCAGTACTTC; CDR3: CSASGGVLAGVATYEQYF
J: TRBJ1-2; V: TRBV2; D: TRBD1; size: .; DNA: TGTGCCAGCAGTCAACAGGGGGCCAACTATGGCTACACCTTC; CDR3: CASSQQGANYGYTF
J: TRBJ2-1; V: TRBV2; D: .; size: once; DNA: TGTGCCAGCAGTAAAGGTGGCGGGATGGGGAGGAATGAGCAGTTCTTC; CDR3: CASSKGGGMGRNEQFF
J: TRBJ2-2; V: TRBV3-1/TRBV3-2; D: .; size: .; DNA: TGTGCCAGCAGCCATGCACAGGGTTGGGAGCTGTTTTTT; CDR3: CASSHAQGWELFF
J: TRBJ2-7; V: TRBV4-1; D: .; size: .; DNA: TGCGCCAGCAGCCCTCTCCGCGACTACGAGCAGTACTTC; CDR3: CASSPLRDYEQYF
J: TRBJ1-1; V: TRBV13; D: .; size: .; DNA: TGTGCCAGCAGCTTTGGCTGGGGAGGCGTGAACACTGAAGCTTTCTTT; CDR3: CASSFGWGGVNTEAFF
J: TRBJ2-3; V: TRBV19; D: TRBD2; size: .; DNA: TGTGCCAGTAGCCCTCAAGCGGGAGGGGCAGATACGCAGTATTTT; CDR3: CASSPQAGGADTQYF
J: TRBJ1-2; V: TRBV3-1/TRBV3-2; D: .; size: .; DNA: TGTGCCAGCAGCCAAGATCTCGGGGGCTACACCTTC; CDR3: CASSQDLGGYTF
J: TRBJ2-1; V: TRBV9; D: TRBD2; size: .; DNA: TGTGCCAGCAGCGCTGGGGGGGACGGAGCCTACAATGAGCAGTTCTTC; CDR3: CASSAGGDGAYNEQFF
J: TRBJ1-1; V: TRBV10-3; D: .; size: few; DNA: TGTGCCATCAGTGAATCGGAGGTCTCTGAAGCTTTCTTT; CDR3: CAISESEVSEAFF
J: TRBJ1-2; V: TRBV3-1/TRBV3-2; D: TRBD1; size: .; DNA: TGTGCCAGCAGCCAGGACAGGGGACGGCCAGATGGCTACACCTTC; CDR3: CASSQDRGRPDGYTF
J: TRBJ1-3; V: TRBV3-1/TRBV3-2; D: .; size: .; DNA: TGTGCCAGCAGCCAAGATGTGTTTCCACGTAGCTCTGGAAACACCATATATTTT; CDR3: CASSQDVFPRSSGNTIYF
J: TRBJ1-2; V: TRBV7-9; D: .; size: .; DNA: TGTGCCAGCATCGGCGGTCAAGGCTCATATGGCTACACCTTC; CDR3: CASIGGQGSYGYTF
J: TRBJ2-1; V: TRBV3-1/TRBV3-2; D: TRBD2; size: .; DNA: TGTGCCACTCGGGACCAGGCGGGAGCTGAGCAGTTCTTC; CDR3: CATRDQAGAEQFF
J: TRBJ2-7; V: TRBV10-3; D: TRBD1; size: .; DNA: TGTGCCATATCTGGCCCGGGACAGGGGGCCTACGAGCAGTACTTC; CDR3: CAISGPGQGAYEQYF